The 17 T cell receptor beta chains presented below share a single source sample, sequenced in a study of blood T cells in healthy people across ages. Primed by a sample-barcoded 5' primer and a J-beta primer mix, a second PCR proceeded for about 6 to 11 cycles. Each CDR3 protein is one row after TCRdb ran MiXCR on the 5' RACE reads. The table shows about 1.4 million distinct CDR3 sequences, with 59% occurring only once. Sequencing input: blood. These receptors all come from a man aged 18 to 30 in good health.

In its sample, this clonotype was seen once. The V and J genes are TRBV20-1 and TRBJ2-1; 9 bases are shared with TRBD1. The length of the CDR3 is 15 residues. Germline assignment: CDR1 DFQATT and CDR2 SNEGSKA (reference sequence). Trimming removed 4 bases from V and 4 bases from J; junction bases left unmatched: 8. CDR3 in amino acids: CSATSGTGRYNEQFF. DNA for the CDR3: TGCAGTGCTACCTCCGGGACAGGGAGATACAATGAGCAGTTCTTC.

The table lists this clonotype with a count of one. This chain joins TRBV4-3 and TRBJ1-1, with D uncertain. The germline gives CDR1 LGHNA, CDR2 YSLEER. Trimming cost V 1 base and J 0 bases, with 9 bases left between them. The CDR3 has 15 amino acids. The CDR3 nucleotides read TGCGCCAGCAGCCAAGCCCCGGGGATGAACACTGAAGCTTTCTTT. Protein sequence: CASSQAPGMNTEAFF.

J is TRBJ2-3 and V is TRBV2; TRBD2 matches at 13 bases. The CDR3 loop spans 14 amino acids. The trim removed 11 bases at V and 3 bases at J, leaving 5 bases unmatched. CDR1 is SNHLY and CDR2 is FYNNEI in the germline V gene. DNA of the CDR3: TGTGCCGGACTAGCGGGGGATGGTACAGATACGCAGTATTTT. Protein sequence: CAGLAGDGTDTQYF.

In this sample, this clonotype turned up a few times. This sequence joins TRBV10-3 and TRBJ1-2; D perhaps matches TRBD1 (5 bases). V was shortened by 8 bases and J by 8 bases, with 24 bases between the two germline ends. The CDR3 consists of 15 residues. In germline, CDR1 is ENHRY, CDR2 SYGVKD. The chain's CDR3 is CAISAGREGQWGYTF. The CDR3 nucleotides read TGTGCCATCTCAGCAGGGCGTGAGGGGCAGTGGGGCTACACCTTC.

J is TRBJ2-7 and V is TRBV28; 7 bases fit TRBD2. Germline CDR1 MDHEN, CDR2 SYDVKM. The CDR3 length is 15 residues. V lost 5 bases to trimming and J lost 0 bases; unmatched junction nucleotides: 7. The CDR3 loop reads CASSHRDYSSYEQYF. In nucleotides, the CDR3 is TGTGCCAGCAGTCACCGGGACTATAGCTCCTACGAGCAGTACTTC.

The chain has TRBV10-3 and TRBJ1-3; D gene ambiguous. There are 16 residues in the CDR3. The V and J ends lost 1 base and 1 base respectively, with 11 bases between them. Germline V gives CDR1 ENHRY, CDR2 SYGVKD. The CDR3 DNA reads TGTGCCATCAGTGAGTACCGGACTTTTTCTGGAAACACCATATATTTT. Its protein is CAISEYRTFSGNTIYF.

The chain uses TRBV28 and TRBJ1-2; D unresolved. CDR3 length equals 11 residues. In germline, CDR1 is MDHEN, CDR2 SYDVKM. Trimming cost V 5 bases and J 7 bases, with 8 bases left between them. DNA of the CDR3: TGTGCCAGCAGTAATTCAAGTGGCTACACCTTC. Protein: CASSNSSGYTF.

The chain is built from TRBV3-1 and TRBJ2-5; possibly TRBD2 for D (6 bases). The DNA end favors TRBJ2-7, so the J call may be wrong. CDR3 length: 13 amino acids. Germline-derived CDR1 and CDR2 are LGHDT and YNNKEL (reference sequence). For the CDR3, the DNA is TGTGCCAGCAGTTCTCCGGGGGACTACGAGCAGTACTTC. This sequence encodes CASSSPGDYEQYF.

This chain uses TRBV20-1 with TRBJ2-1; no clear D gene. CDR3 length: 16 residues. Germline loops: CDR1 DFQATT, CDR2 SNEGSKA (reference sequence). V dropped 0 bases and J dropped 0 bases, with 12 bases sitting between them. In nucleotides, the CDR3 is TGCAGTGCTAGAGAGCTAGGCCCTAGCTCCTACAATGAGCAGTTCTTC. This translates into CSARELGPSSYNEQFF.

This clonotype was counted a few times. The CDR3 nucleotides read TGCAGTGCCCCCCGCGGGGACAGGGGGTTCACAGATACGCAGTATTTT. Translation gives CSAPRGDRGFTDTQYF. This sequence joins TRBV20-1 and TRBJ2-3, with 11 bases identical to TRBD1. The CDR3 has 16 residues. The germline V gene has CDR1 DFQATT and CDR2 SNEGSKA (reference sequence). V lost 6 bases to trimming and J lost 2 bases; unmatched junction nucleotides: 10.

The sample holds a few counts of this clonotype. The chain has TRBV29-1 and TRBJ2-1, with TRBD2 as a possible D gene (5 bases). Germline V CDR1 and CDR2: SQVTM, ANQGSEA. Trimming removed 7 bases at V and 7 bases at J, with 11 bases between. The CDR3 consists of 11 residues. CDR3 sequence reads: CSAGSGNEQFF. For the CDR3, the DNA is TGCAGCGCGGGCTCGGGGAATGAGCAGTTCTTC.

With regard to this clonotype: Compared with germline, one end of the junction differs, possibly owing to a read error. The chain has TRBV4-1 and TRBJ1-6, with 9 bases that match TRBD1. This CDR3 is 16 amino acids long. Germline V CDR1 and CDR2: MGHRA, YSYEKL. CDR3 nucleotides: TGCGCCAGCAGCCAGGGCCCGGGACAGGGCCATTCACCCCACCACTTT. Translation gives CASSQGPGQGHSPHHF.

V gene TRBV6-4 combines with J gene TRBJ2-1, with 12 bases fitting TRBD2. Losses at the gene ends were 4 bases for V and 8 bases for J; bases not matched to a gene: 3. The germline gives CDR1 MRHNA, CDR2 SNTAGT. The CDR3 has 14 amino acids. CDR3 protein: CASSALAGGYEQFF. CDR3 nucleotides: TGTGCCAGCAGTGCGCTAGCGGGAGGGTATGAGCAGTTCTTC.

The chain employs TRBV5-4 and TRBJ2-2; D assignment may be TRBD1 or TRBD2 (6 bases each). The CDR3 extends over 16 amino acids. Between the trimmed V and J ends, which lost 2 bases and 3 bases, there was a span of 14 bases. The germline gives CDR1 SGHNT, CDR2 YYREEE (reference sequence). The CDR3 DNA sequence: TGTGCCAGCAGCTTCTTAAAGGGGGAGGACACCGGGGAGCTGTTTTTT. The encoded protein is CASSFLKGEDTGELFF. Full variable domain (outside the CDR3, taken from reference TRBV5-4 and TRBJ2-2): ETGVTQSPTHLIKTRGQQVTLRCSSQSGHNTVSWYQQALGQGPQFIFQYYREEENGRGNFPPRFSGLQFPNYSSELNVNALELDDSALYLCASSFLKGEDTGELFFGEGSRLTVL.

The table lists this clonotype with a few counts. V gene TRBV4-1 combines with J gene TRBJ2-7; D may be TRBD1 or TRBD2 (5 bases each). The CDR3 extends over 17 amino acids. In germline, CDR1 is MGHRA, CDR2 YSYEKL. V was clipped by 2 bases and J by 4 bases, with 21 bases between them. For the CDR3, the DNA is TGCGCCAGCAGCCAACGGAGCTTGGGACCTGAGAGGTACGAGCAGTACTTC. It specifies CASSQRSLGPERYEQYF.

CDR3 region: CASRDHGTGEGAGYTF. CDR3 nucleotides: TGTGCCAGCAGGGACCACGGGACAGGGGAAGGGGCCGGCTACACCTTC. The V gene is TRBV6-5, the J gene TRBJ1-2, with 10 bases lining up with TRBD1. The CDR3 spans 16 residues. Trimming cost V 6 bases and J 8 bases; bases outside gene matches: 15. Germline-derived CDR1 and CDR2 are MNHEY and SVGAGI.

The chain combines TRBV5-1 with TRBJ1-4; a possible D gene is TRBD1 (6 bases). The CDR3 runs 16 residues. Trimming stripped 3 bases from V and 5 bases from J, with 17 bases between. Germline V gene sequence: CDR1 SGHRS, CDR2 YFSETQ. CDR3 nucleotides: TGCGCCAGCAGCTACCAAGCCGGGGGCCGGAATGAAAAACTGTTTTTT. This codes for CASSYQAGGRNEKLFF.